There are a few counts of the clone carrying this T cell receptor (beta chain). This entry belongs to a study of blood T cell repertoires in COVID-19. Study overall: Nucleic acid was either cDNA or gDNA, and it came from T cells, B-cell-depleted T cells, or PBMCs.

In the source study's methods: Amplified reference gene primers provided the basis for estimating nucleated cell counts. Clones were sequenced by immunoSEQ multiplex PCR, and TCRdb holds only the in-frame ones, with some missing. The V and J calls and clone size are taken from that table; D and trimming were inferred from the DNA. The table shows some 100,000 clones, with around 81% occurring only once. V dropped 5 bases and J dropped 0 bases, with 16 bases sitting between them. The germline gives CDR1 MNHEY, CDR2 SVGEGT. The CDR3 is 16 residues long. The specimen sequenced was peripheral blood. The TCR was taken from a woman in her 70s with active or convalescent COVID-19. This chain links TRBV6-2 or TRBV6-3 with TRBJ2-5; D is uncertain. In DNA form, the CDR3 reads TGTGCCAGCAGTCAAATCGGTGCGGTCAACCAAGAGACCCAGTACTTC. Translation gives CASSQIGAVNQETQYF.